This T cell receptor (beta chain) emerged from a study of Ad26.COV2.S vaccination and SARS-CoV-2 variants. The germline gives CDR1 SNHLY, CDR2 FYNNEI. The CDR3 spans 11 residues. With 1 base removed from V and 7 bases from J, the gap between germline ends came to 3 bases. A note on this clone: This specimen includes other DNA sequences encoding the same CDR3.

Treatment: around 19 received Ad26.COV2.S at low or high dose, single or two shots; roughly five received placebo; per-sample allocation not given. Sampling took place 63 days after the first vaccine or placebo injection. Sequencing used immunoSEQ multiplex PCR; TCRdb keeps in-frame clones, though not all of them. This table has about 350,000 clones, around nine tenths appearing once. The clonotype was recovered from a person aged 18-65 years who received the Ad26.COV2.S COVID-19 vaccine or a placebo. The sample consisted of peripheral blood, taken in a trial of Ad26.COV2.S vaccine versus placebo. J is TRBJ2-3 and V is TRBV2; the D is unclear. The CDR3 here is CASSEGYTQYF. The CDR3, as DNA: TGTGCCAGCAGTGAAGGATATACGCAGTATTTT.